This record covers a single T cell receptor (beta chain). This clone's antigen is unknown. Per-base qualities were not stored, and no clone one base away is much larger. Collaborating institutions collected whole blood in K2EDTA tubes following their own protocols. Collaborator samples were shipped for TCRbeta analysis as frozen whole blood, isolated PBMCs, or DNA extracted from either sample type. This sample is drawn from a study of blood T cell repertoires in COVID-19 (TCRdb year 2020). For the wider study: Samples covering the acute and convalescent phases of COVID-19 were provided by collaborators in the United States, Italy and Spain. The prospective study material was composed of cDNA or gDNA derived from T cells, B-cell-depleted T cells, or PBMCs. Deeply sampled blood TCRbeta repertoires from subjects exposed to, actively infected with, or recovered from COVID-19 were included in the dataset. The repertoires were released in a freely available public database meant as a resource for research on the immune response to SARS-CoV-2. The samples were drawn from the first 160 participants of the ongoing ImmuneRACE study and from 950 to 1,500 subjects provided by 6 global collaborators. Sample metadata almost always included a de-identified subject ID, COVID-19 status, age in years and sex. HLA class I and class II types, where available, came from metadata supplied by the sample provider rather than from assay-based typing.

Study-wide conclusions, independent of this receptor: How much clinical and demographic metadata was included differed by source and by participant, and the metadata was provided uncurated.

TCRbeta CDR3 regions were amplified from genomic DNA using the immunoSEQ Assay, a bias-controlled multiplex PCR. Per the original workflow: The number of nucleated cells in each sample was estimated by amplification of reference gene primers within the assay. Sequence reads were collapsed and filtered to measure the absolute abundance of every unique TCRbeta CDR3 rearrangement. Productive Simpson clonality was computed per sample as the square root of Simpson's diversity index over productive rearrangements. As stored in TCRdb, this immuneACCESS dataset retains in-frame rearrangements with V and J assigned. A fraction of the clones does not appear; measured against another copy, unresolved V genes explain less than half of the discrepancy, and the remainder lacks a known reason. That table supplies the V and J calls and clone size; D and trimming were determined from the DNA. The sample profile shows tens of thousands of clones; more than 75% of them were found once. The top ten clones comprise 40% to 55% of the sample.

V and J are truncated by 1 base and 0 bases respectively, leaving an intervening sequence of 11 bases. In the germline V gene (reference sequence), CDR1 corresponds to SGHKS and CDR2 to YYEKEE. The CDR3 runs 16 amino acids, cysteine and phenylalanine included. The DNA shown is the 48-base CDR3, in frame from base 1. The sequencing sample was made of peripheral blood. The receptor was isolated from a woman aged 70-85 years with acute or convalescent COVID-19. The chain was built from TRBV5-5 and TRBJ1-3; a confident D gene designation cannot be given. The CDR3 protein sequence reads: CASSLLADSSGNTIYF. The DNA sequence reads TGTGCCAGCAGCTTGTTGGCCGATTCCTCTGGAAACACCATATATTTT.